This T cell receptor (beta chain) was sequenced in a study of cytomegalovirus exposure and HLA in healthy donors. Both 60 Vbeta primers and 13 Jbeta primers went into the PCR. Method: immunoSEQ multiplex PCR; TCRdb's copy keeps in-frame clones and lacks some. This sample carries 150,000 to 200,000 clones, 75% to 90% of them seen once, and the ten largest clones take roughly 6%. Germline loops: CDR1 SQVTM, CDR2 ANQGSEA. V shed 7 bases and J 7 bases; nucleotides not matched to a gene: 13. The CDR3 has 14 amino acids. The rearrangement uses TRBV29-1 and TRBJ2-7; 10 nucleotides line up with TRBD2. Material: PBMCs. This receptor was identified in a woman in her forties or fifties in good health and CMV-seropositive. The CDR3, as DNA: TGCAGCGCCATCCAAGCGGGGGGGCTGGGTGAGCAGTACTTC. It is translated as CSAIQAGGLGEQYF.